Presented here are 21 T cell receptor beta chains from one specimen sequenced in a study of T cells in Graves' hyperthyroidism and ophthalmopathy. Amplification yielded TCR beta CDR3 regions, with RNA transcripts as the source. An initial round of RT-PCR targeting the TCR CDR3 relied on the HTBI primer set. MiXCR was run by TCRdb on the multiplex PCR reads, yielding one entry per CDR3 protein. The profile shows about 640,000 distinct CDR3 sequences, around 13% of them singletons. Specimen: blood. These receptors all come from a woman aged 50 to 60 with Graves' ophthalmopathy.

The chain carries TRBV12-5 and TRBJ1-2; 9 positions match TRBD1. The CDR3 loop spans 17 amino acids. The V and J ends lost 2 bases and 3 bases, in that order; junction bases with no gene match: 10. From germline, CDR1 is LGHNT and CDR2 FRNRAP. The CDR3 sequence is CASGLQSGTGRYYGYTF. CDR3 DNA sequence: TGTGCTAGTGGTTTGCAGTCCGGGACAGGGAGATACTATGGCTACACCTTC.

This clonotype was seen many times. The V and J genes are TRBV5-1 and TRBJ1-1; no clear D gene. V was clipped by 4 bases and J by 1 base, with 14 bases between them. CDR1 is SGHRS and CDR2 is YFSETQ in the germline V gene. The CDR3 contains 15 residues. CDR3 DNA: TGCGCCAGCAGCCCGATGGTGTCAGAGAACACTGAAGCTTTCTTT. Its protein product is CASSPMVSENTEAFF.

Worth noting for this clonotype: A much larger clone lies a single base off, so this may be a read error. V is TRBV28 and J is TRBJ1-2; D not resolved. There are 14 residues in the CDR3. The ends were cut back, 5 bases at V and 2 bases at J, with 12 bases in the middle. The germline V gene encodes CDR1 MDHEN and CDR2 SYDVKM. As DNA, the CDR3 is TGTGCCAGCAGTAATGTTCTTCCCAACTATGGCTACACCTTC. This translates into CASSNVLPNYGYTF.

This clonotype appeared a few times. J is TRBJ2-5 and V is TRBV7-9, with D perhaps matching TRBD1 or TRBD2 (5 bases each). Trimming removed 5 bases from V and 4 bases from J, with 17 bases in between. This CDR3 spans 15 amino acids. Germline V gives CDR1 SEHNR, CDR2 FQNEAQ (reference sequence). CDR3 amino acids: CASSRGTLRRETQYF. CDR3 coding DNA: TGTGCCAGCAGCCGTGGGACCTTGAGGAGAGAGACCCAGTACTTC.

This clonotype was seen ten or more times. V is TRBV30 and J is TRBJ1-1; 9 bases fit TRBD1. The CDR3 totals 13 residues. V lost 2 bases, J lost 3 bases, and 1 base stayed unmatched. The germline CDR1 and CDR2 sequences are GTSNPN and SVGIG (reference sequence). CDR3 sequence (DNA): TGTGCCTGGAGTTGGACAGGGGACACTGAAGCTTTCTTT. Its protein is CAWSWTGDTEAFF.

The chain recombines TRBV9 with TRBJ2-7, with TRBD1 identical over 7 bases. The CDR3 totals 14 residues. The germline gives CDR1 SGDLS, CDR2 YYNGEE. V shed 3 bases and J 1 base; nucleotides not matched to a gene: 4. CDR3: CASSGQGQSYEQYF. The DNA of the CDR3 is TGTGCCAGCAGCGGGCAGGGACAGTCCTACGAGCAGTACTTC.

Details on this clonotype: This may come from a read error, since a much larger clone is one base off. CDR3 sequence reads: CAISESTSVLYDEQFF. In nucleotides, the CDR3 is TGTGCCATCAGTGAGTCGACTAGCGTATTGTACGATGAGCAGTTCTTC. The J gene is TRBJ2-1, the V gene TRBV10-3, with TRBD2 identical over 8 bases. Germline-derived CDR1 and CDR2 are ENHRY and SYGVKD. V lost 0 bases and J lost 8; bases outside the gene matches: 9. The CDR3 length is 16 residues.

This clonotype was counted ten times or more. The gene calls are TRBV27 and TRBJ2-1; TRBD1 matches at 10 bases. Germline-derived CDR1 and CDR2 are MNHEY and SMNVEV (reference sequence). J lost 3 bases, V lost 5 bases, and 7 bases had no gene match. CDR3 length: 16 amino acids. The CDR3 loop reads CASSKSTGGFYNEQFF. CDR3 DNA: TGTGCCAGCAGTAAATCGACAGGGGGCTTCTACAATGAGCAGTTCTTC.

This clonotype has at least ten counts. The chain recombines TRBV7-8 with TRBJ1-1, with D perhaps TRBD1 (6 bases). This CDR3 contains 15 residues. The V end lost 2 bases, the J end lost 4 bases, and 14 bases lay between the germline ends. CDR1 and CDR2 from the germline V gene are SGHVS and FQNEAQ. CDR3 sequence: CASSLLGGGGTEAFF. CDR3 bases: TGTGCCAGCAGCTTACTGGGGGGCGGAGGCACTGAAGCTTTCTTT. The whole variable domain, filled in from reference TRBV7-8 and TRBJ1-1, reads GAGVSQSPRYKVAKRGQDVALRCDPISGHVSLFWYQQALGQGPEFLTYFQNEAQLDKSGLPSDRFFAERPEGSVSTLKIQRTQQEDSAVYLCASSLLGGGGTEAFFGQGTRLTVV.

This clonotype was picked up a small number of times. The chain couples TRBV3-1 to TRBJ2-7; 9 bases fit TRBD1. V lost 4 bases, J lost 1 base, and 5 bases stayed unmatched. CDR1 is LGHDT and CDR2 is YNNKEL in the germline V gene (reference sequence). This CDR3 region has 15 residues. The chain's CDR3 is CASSPWDRESYEQYF. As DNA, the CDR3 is TGTGCCAGCAGCCCCTGGGACAGGGAATCCTACGAGCAGTACTTC.

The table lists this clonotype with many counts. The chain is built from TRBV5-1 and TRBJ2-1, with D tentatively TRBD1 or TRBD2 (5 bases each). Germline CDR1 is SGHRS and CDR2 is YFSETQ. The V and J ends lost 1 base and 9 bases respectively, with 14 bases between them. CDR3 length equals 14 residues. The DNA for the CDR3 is TGCGCCAGCAGCTTGTTCACGGGGCTCGGTGAGCAGTTCTTC. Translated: CASSLFTGLGEQFF.

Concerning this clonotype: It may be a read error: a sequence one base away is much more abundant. The CDR3 sequence: CSVGPAGGYEQYF. DNA of the CDR3: TGCAGCGTTGGACCAGCGGGAGGCTACGAGCAGTACTTC. The chain links TRBV29-1 to TRBJ2-7, with 9 bases matching TRBD2. The junction had 4 bases not matched to a gene; V was cut back by 4 bases and J by 3 bases. This CDR3 region has 13 residues. Germline-derived CDR1 and CDR2 are SQVTM and ANQGSEA.

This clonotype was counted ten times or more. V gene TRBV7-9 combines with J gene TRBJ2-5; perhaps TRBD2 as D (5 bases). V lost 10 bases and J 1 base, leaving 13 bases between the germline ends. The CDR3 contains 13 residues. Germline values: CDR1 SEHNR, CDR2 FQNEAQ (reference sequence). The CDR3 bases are TGTGCCACACTGACGAGCGGCCAAGAGACCCAGTACTTC. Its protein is CATLTSGQETQYF.

This chain's CDR3 is CASGWQDQSLDTDTQYF. Here the CDR3 DNA reads TGTGCCAGCGGTTGGCAGGACCAGAGCCTCGACACAGATACGCAGTATTTT. The V call is TRBV13, the J call TRBJ2-3; D unresolved. The germline V gene has CDR1 PRHDT and CDR2 FYEKMQ (reference sequence). Trimming left V 8 bases short and J 2 bases short, with 23 bases between. The CDR3 consists of 17 residues.

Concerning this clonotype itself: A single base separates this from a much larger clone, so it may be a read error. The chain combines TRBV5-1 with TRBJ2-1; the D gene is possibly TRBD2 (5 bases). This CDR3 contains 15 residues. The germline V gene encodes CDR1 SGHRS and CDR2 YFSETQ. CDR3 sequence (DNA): TGCGCCGGCAGCATCGACCCAGCGGCCTACAATGAGCAGTTCTTC. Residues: CAGSIDPAAYNEQFF.

The CDR3 DNA follows: TGTGCCAGCAGCCAAGATTACCAGGGTAACTACGAGCAGTACTTC. Amino acids: CASSQDYQGNYEQYF. V gene TRBV4-2 combines with J gene TRBJ2-7; a weak D match, TRBD1 (5 bases). Germline V gene data show CDR1 as LGHNA and CDR2 as YNFKEQ. The V end lost 0 bases, the J end lost 3 bases, and 12 bases lay between the germline ends. There are 15 residues in the CDR3.

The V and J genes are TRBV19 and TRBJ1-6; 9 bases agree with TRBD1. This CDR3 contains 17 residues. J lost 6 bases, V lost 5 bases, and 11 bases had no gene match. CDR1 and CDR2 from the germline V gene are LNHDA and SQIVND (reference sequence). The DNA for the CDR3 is TGTGCCAGTAGTTTCTCCCCGAGGACAGGGGTTAATTCACCCCTCCACTTT. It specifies CASSFSPRTGVNSPLHF.

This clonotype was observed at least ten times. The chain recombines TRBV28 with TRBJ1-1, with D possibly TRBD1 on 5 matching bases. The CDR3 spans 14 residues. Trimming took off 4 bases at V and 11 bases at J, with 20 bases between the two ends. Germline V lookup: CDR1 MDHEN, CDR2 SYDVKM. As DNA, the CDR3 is TGTGCCAGCAGTTCCCCCGCCGGGGCGAAAGGGGCTTTCTTT. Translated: CASSSPAGAKGAFF. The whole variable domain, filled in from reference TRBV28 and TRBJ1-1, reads DVKVTQSSRYLVKRTGEKVFLECVQDMDHENMFWYRQDPGLGLRLIYFSYDVKMKEKGDIPEGYSVSREKKERFSLILESASTNQTSMYLCASSSPAGAKGAFFGQGTRLTVV.

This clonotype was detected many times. For the CDR3, the DNA is TGTGCCAGCTCACCACTGTCCGTCCAGGTGAACACTGAAGCTTTCTTT. As protein: CASSPLSVQVNTEAFF. The chain carries TRBV18 and TRBJ1-1; D call uncertain. CDR3 length equals 16 residues. CDR1 and CDR2 (germline): KGHSH, LQKENI. V lost 1 base, J lost 0 bases, and 12 bases lay in between.

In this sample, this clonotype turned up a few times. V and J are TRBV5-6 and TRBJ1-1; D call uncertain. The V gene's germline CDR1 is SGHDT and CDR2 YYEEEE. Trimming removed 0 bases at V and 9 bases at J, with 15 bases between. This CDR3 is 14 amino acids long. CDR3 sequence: CASSLADGTPKAFF. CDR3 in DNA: TGTGCCAGCAGCTTGGCCGACGGCACGCCAAAAGCTTTCTTT.

CDR3 sequence reads: CASSFSGRGLEETQYF. In DNA form, the CDR3 reads TGTGCCAGCAGTTTCAGCGGGAGGGGGCTCGAAGAGACCCAGTACTTC. The rearrangement uses TRBV28 and TRBJ2-5; 10 bases line up with TRBD2. Germline values: CDR1 MDHEN, CDR2 SYDVKM. V trimming: 3 bases; J trimming: 3 bases; junction bases outside the gene matches: 7. The CDR3 has 16 residues.